This is a list of T cell receptor beta chains from one sample in a study of radiotherapy plus CTLA-4 blockade in lung cancer. Method: immunoSEQ multiplex PCR; TCRdb's copy keeps in-frame clones and lacks some. The sample has roughly 69,000 clones; roughly three quarters are singletons. Material: peripheral blood, obtained from a patient treated with radiotherapy plus ipilimumab. These TCRs come from a human donor with non-small cell lung cancer whose response to radiotherapy plus ipilimumab could not be evaluated. Some clones in this sample may be carry-over from other donors' samples. Each CDR3 is given with its conserved first and last residue. The D gene is left open where the match is weak. For some rows the clone size is stated as once, few or many, or as a class when expanded; others skip it.

DNA: TGTGCTAGCAGCCCCGGGACAGGGCTCACTAATGAAAAACTGTTTTTT
CDR3: CASSPGTGLTNEKLFF
V: TRBV7-7
size: NA
D: TRBD1
J: TRBJ1-4

DNA: TGTGCCAGTAGTATACGGCGGAGCGGCGGCTATGGCTACACCTTC
CDR3: CASSIRRSGGYGYTF
V: TRBV19
size: NA
D: NA
J: TRBJ1-2

DNA: TGTGCCAGCAGGTTAGAGGGTTCAAAGGGGGCAGGGAGCGGCTACACCTTC
CDR3: CASRLEGSKGAGSGYTF
V: TRBV27
size: NA
D: TRBD1
J: TRBJ1-2

DNA: TGTGCCAACTCCATAGCGGATACAGATACGCAGTATTTT
CDR3: CANSIADTDTQYF
V: TRBV10-3
size: NA
D: NA
J: TRBJ2-3

DNA: TGTGCCAGTAGTATCCAGGGAGGGCAGCCCCAGCATTTT
CDR3: CASSIQGGQPQHF
V: TRBV19
size: NA
D: NA
J: TRBJ1-5

DNA: TGCGCCAGCAGCATCTCCCAGGGGTTTCCCCAAGAGACCCAGTACTTC
CDR3: CASSISQGFPQETQYF
V: TRBV5-1
size: NA
D: NA
J: TRBJ2-5

DNA: TGTGCCAGTAGTATCGACAGGCGAGGGAGTGGCTACACCTTC
CDR3: CASSIDRRGSGYTF
V: TRBV19
size: NA
D: NA
J: TRBJ1-2

DNA: TGTGCCAGCTCACCGGACCCAGGGGGGTTCTATGGCTACACCTTC
CDR3: CASSPDPGGFYGYTF
V: TRBV18
size: NA
D: TRBD1
J: TRBJ1-2

DNA: TGTGCCAGCAGACTTAGACAGGATAGCAATCAGCCCCAGCATTTT
CDR3: CASRLRQDSNQPQHF
V: TRBV7-2
size: NA
D: NA
J: TRBJ1-5

DNA: TGTGCCAGCAGTTCGGTGGGCAATCAGCCCCAGCATTTT
CDR3: CASSSVGNQPQHF
V: TRBV6-5
size: NA
D: NA
J: TRBJ1-5

DNA: TGCAGCGTTGAACCCCCACCCGGACAGGGGGCCGGTAATGAGCAGTTCTTC
CDR3: CSVEPPPGQGAGNEQFF
V: TRBV29-1
size: NA
D: TRBD1
J: TRBJ2-1

DNA: TGTGCCAGCAGAAGGGGGACAGGGGTTATGGGTTTCTTT
CDR3: CASRRGTGVMGFF
V: TRBV25-1
size: few
D: TRBD1
J: TRBJ1-1

DNA: TGTGCCGGCGGGACTAGCGGGACCAATGAGCAGTTCTTC
CDR3: CAGGTSGTNEQFF
V: TRBV2
size: NA
D: TRBD2
J: TRBJ2-1

DNA: TGCGCCAGCAGCCCACTTGAGGGGGGGGAAACAGATACGCAGTATTTT
CDR3: CASSPLEGGETDTQYF
V: TRBV4-3
size: NA
D: NA
J: TRBJ2-3

DNA: TGTGCCAGCAGGGCCACCTATAATTCACCCCTCCACTTT
CDR3: CASRATYNSPLHF
V: TRBV2
size: NA
D: NA
J: TRBJ1-6

DNA: TGTGCCATCAGTTCCCCGGGACAGGGATACACTGAAGCTTTCTTT
CDR3: CAISSPGQGYTEAFF
V: TRBV10-3
size: NA
D: TRBD1
J: TRBJ1-1

DNA: TGTGCCAGCAGCTTAGGGCGGCTTCCGTACCAAGAGACCCAGTACTTC
CDR3: CASSLGRLPYQETQYF
V: TRBV7-6
size: NA
D: NA
J: TRBJ2-5

DNA: TGTGCCTCCTCGGGGGGGACCTCGTTCACAGATACGCAGTATTTT
CDR3: CASSGGTSFTDTQYF
V: TRBV2
size: NA
D: TRBD2
J: TRBJ2-3

DNA: TGCGCCAGCAGCTCAGGGACAGGGGGGGAGACCCAGTACTTC
CDR3: CASSSGTGGETQYF
V: TRBV5-1
size: NA
D: TRBD1
J: TRBJ2-5

DNA: TGTGCCAGCGGGGGGAGTTTAAGCCTCCACTTT
CDR3: CASGGSLSLHF
V: TRBV7-9
size: many
D: NA
J: TRBJ1-6

DNA: TGTGCCAGCAGTTACGGAGAGTTCACCGGGGAGCTGTTTTTT
CDR3: CASSYGEFTGELFF
V: TRBV6-5
size: NA
D: NA
J: TRBJ2-2

DNA: TGCGCCAGCAGCGCAGGGGACAGGGGCCACGAGCAGTACTTC
CDR3: CASSAGDRGHEQYF
V: TRBV5-1
size: NA
D: TRBD1
J: TRBJ2-7

DNA: TGTGCCAGTAGGGGGACTAGCGGGGGATACGAGCAGTACTTC
CDR3: CASRGTSGGYEQYF
V: TRBV19
size: NA
D: TRBD2
J: TRBJ2-7

DNA: TGTGCCAGCTCACCCCTTGCGACAGGGCATAATGAAAAACTGTTTTTT
CDR3: CASSPLATGHNEKLFF
V: TRBV18
size: once
D: TRBD1
J: TRBJ1-4

DNA: TGCAGCGCCGTAGGACAGTCGCAAGGGCCCCAGCATTTT
CDR3: CSAVGQSQGPQHF
V: TRBV29-1
size: NA
D: NA
J: TRBJ1-5

DNA: TGCGCCAGCAGCGGCGGACTAGCGGGGGAGGCAGATACGCAGTATTTT
CDR3: CASSGGLAGEADTQYF
V: TRBV5-1
size: NA
D: TRBD2
J: TRBJ2-3

DNA: TGTGCCAGCAGTCGGACCACAGGGCAACGTTCTGAAGCTTTCTTT
CDR3: CASSRTTGQRSEAFF
V: TRBV27
size: few
D: NA
J: TRBJ1-1

DNA: TGTGCCAGCAGCCGCAGGCTGGGCAATCAGCCCCAGCATTTT
CDR3: CASSRRLGNQPQHF
V: TRBV5-8
size: NA
D: NA
J: TRBJ1-5

DNA: TGTGCCAGCAACAAACCGGGACAGCAAGAGACCCAGTACTTC
CDR3: CASNKPGQQETQYF
V: TRBV7-3
size: NA
D: TRBD1
J: TRBJ2-5

DNA: TGTGCCAGCAGTTACACGACTAGCGGGGGAGGGAATACGCAGTATTTT
CDR3: CASSYTTSGGGNTQYF
V: TRBV6-5
size: NA
D: TRBD2
J: TRBJ2-3

DNA: TGCGCCAGCAGCCAGGGGGATGAGGGGGGGAATTCACCCCTCCACTTT
CDR3: CASSQGDEGGNSPLHF
V: TRBV4-3
size: NA
D: NA
J: TRBJ1-6

DNA: TGTGCCAGCTCACCAATCTCAGGGGGTGGAAGGAACACTGAAGCTTTCTTT
CDR3: CASSPISGGGRNTEAFF
V: TRBV18
size: NA
D: TRBD1
J: TRBJ1-1

DNA: TGCGCCAGCAGCTTGTCAAGCGGGGGATCCACAGATACGCAGTATTTT
CDR3: CASSLSSGGSTDTQYF
V: TRBV5-1
size: NA
D: TRBD2
J: TRBJ2-3

DNA: TGTGCCATCAGTGAAGATGGAGCAGCTTTGTCTTCCTACGAGCAGTACTTC
CDR3: CAISEDGAALSSYEQYF
V: TRBV10-3
size: NA
D: NA
J: TRBJ2-7

DNA: TGTGCCAGCAGCCCCCGGAGGGGGCTCACCGGGGAGCTGTTTTTT
CDR3: CASSPRRGLTGELFF
V: TRBV11-3
size: NA
D: NA
J: TRBJ2-2